The following is a TCR beta chain sequence with its context. This sample stems from a study of T cell responses to AZD1222 COVID-19 vaccine. The data were produced by immunoSEQ multiplex PCR, yet TCRdb's version contains in-frame clones alone and is incomplete. The profile shows 180,000 or so clones, about 91% of them singletons. The CDR3 is 18 amino acids. Trimming left V 1 base short and J 4 bases short, with 20 bases between. Germline V gene lookup returns CDR1 MGHRA and CDR2 YSYEKL. The specimen comprised peripheral blood, sampled 28 days after the second AZD1222 dose. V gene TRBV4-1 combines with J gene TRBJ2-1, with D possibly called TRBD1 or TRBD2 (6 bases each). This sequence originates from an adult who received the AZD1222 COVID-19 vaccine. Here the CDR3 reads CASSQARFGGTQYNEQFF. CDR3 nucleotide sequence: TGCGCCAGCAGCCAAGCTCGATTTGGCGGGACACAATACAATGAGCAGTTCTTC.